These T cell receptor beta chains were read from a single sample in a study of shared clonotypes between healthy human individuals. Here immunoSEQ multiplex PCR was the method, and the copy in TCRdb shows in-frame clones only, minus some. The profile shows hundreds of thousands of clones, 74% of them singletons. The sequencing sample was made of memory CD4+ T cells sorted from blood. The receptor source for this set is a woman younger than 45 in good health. The CDR3 runs from the conserved cysteine through the conserved F or W. D genes are given only for firm matches. Size values are once, few and many counts, or a class for expanded clones, and some rows have none.

DNA: TGTGCCAGCAGAAATGGCTACACCTTC
CDR3: CASRNGYTF
D: NA
V: TRBV25-1
J: TRBJ1-2
size: once

DNA: TGTGCCAGCAGTCCAGCTCAGGGCTCCCTTTCCTACAATGAGCAGTTCTTC
CDR3: CASSPAQGSLSYNEQFF
D: NA
V: TRBV7-6
J: TRBJ2-1
size: NA

DNA: TGTGCCAGCAGTTACGGGAGGAACACTGAAGCTTTCTTT
CDR3: CASSYGRNTEAFF
D: NA
V: TRBV6-5
J: TRBJ1-1
size: NA

DNA: TGTGCCACCAGCGATAAAAGAAATAGTGATAGCAATCAGCCCCAGCATTTT
CDR3: CATSDKRNSDSNQPQHF
D: NA
V: TRBV15
J: TRBJ1-5
size: NA

DNA: TGTGCCAGCAGTTTATCGGGCCCCACATACGAGCAGTACTTC
CDR3: CASSLSGPTYEQYF
D: NA
V: TRBV28
J: TRBJ2-7
size: NA

DNA: TGTGCCAGCAGCGGAACCGGGACTAGATACAATGAGCAGTTCTTC
CDR3: CASSGTGTRYNEQFF
D: TRBD2
V: TRBV9
J: TRBJ2-1
size: NA

DNA: TGTGCCAGCAGTGACCCTCTGAGGGGGACCATTGACTCTGGAAACACCATATATTTT
CDR3: CASSDPLRGTIDSGNTIYF
D: NA
V: TRBV2
J: TRBJ1-3
size: NA

DNA: TGTGCCAGCAGCTTGTTCGAAACTAGCGGGAGGAACGAGCAGTACTTC
CDR3: CASSLFETSGRNEQYF
D: TRBD2
V: TRBV5-6
J: TRBJ2-7
size: NA

DNA: TGTGCCATCAGTGAGAGGGAGGCCTCCCAAGAGACCCAGTACTTC
CDR3: CAISEREASQETQYF
D: NA
V: TRBV10-3
J: TRBJ2-5
size: NA

DNA: TGCGCCAGCAGCTTGGAGGGACAGGGGGCTGACGAGCAGTACTTC
CDR3: CASSLEGQGADEQYF
D: TRBD1
V: TRBV5-1
J: TRBJ2-7
size: NA

DNA: TGTGCCAGCAGTTTACACGGGGCGGGGGAAAAACTGTTTTTT
CDR3: CASSLHGAGEKLFF
D: NA
V: TRBV28
J: TRBJ1-4
size: NA

DNA: TGTGCCAGCAGTCGCCGCGGACACCCGCGCACCGGGGAGCTGTTTTTT
CDR3: CASSRRGHPRTGELFF
D: NA
V: TRBV28
J: TRBJ2-2
size: NA

DNA: TGCGCCAGCAGTCGGCTGACTGCCGCGAACACCGGGGAGCTGTTTTTT
CDR3: CASSRLTAANTGELFF
D: NA
V: TRBV5-1
J: TRBJ2-2
size: many

DNA: TGTGCCAGCAGCTTGGACAGGAAAATCTATGGCTACACCTTC
CDR3: CASSLDRKIYGYTF
D: NA
V: TRBV5-4
J: TRBJ1-2
size: NA

DNA: TGTGCCAGCAGCCGACCCCCTAGCGGCGGTGGGGATACGCAGTATTTT
CDR3: CASSRPPSGGGDTQYF
D: TRBD2
V: TRBV7-9
J: TRBJ2-3
size: NA

DNA: TGTGCCAGCAGTGTGGTGGTTGCGGGAAACACCATATATTTT
CDR3: CASSVVVAGNTIYF
D: NA
V: TRBV2
J: TRBJ1-3
size: NA

DNA: TGTGCCAGCACGAATGGTGGCAGATTGGAACAGCCCCAGCATTTT
CDR3: CASTNGGRLEQPQHF
D: NA
V: TRBV28
J: TRBJ1-5
size: NA

DNA: TGCGCCAGCAGCCAAGTTCTTGCGGGGGCCTACGAGCAGTACTTC
CDR3: CASSQVLAGAYEQYF
D: TRBD2
V: TRBV4-1
J: TRBJ2-7
size: once

DNA: TGTGCCAGCAGTATTGCGGGAGTTTTGGGGGTTGGGGAGCAGTTCTTC
CDR3: CASSIAGVLGVGEQFF
D: TRBD2
V: TRBV6-6
J: TRBJ2-1
size: NA

DNA: TGTGCCAGCAGCTTGAGGCGAGAGACCCAGTACTTC
CDR3: CASSLRRETQYF
D: NA
V: TRBV5-5
J: TRBJ2-5
size: NA

DNA: TGTGCCAGCATCCCCCGGGACAGTAACACTGAAGCTTTCTTT
CDR3: CASIPRDSNTEAFF
D: TRBD1
V: TRBV11-1
J: TRBJ1-1
size: NA

DNA: TGTGCCAGCAGTTTAATCCAACTTCGTGGGAGGGCCCCGAGGGAGACCCAGTACTTC
CDR3: CASSLIQLRGRAPRETQYF
D: TRBD2
V: TRBV28
J: TRBJ2-5
size: NA

DNA: TGTGCCAGCAGCCGCCCCAGGACAGAGAACACTGAAGCTTTCTTT
CDR3: CASSRPRTENTEAFF
D: NA
V: TRBV21-1
J: TRBJ1-1
size: NA